Presented here are 16 T cell receptor beta chains from one specimen sequenced in a study of T cell repertoires in cytomegalovirus infection. MiXCR was run by TCRdb on the reads, yielding one entry per CDR3 protein. Of 490,000 or so distinct CDR3 sequences in the sample, around 11% were seen once. The sample taken for sequencing was PBMCs. These receptors were taken from a human donor in good health (CMV status not recorded). Some clones in this sample may be carry-over from other donors' samples.

The gene calls are TRBV20-1 and TRBJ2-2; 7 positions agree with TRBD1. Germline loops: CDR1 DFQATT, CDR2 SNEGSKA (reference sequence). The ends lost 0 bases at V and 3 bases at J; junction bases unmatched: 1. The CDR3 length is 14 residues. CDR3 bases: TGCAGTGCTAGAGATCAGGGGGACACCGGGGAGCTGTTTTTT. It codes for CSARDQGDTGELFF.

Points on this clonotype: This may arise from a read error, as a much more abundant clone is one base away. DNA for the CDR3: TGTGCCAGCACCCCCGACCTAAAGTCCCAGTACTTC. Its protein product is CASTPDLKSQYF. The J gene is TRBJ2-5, the V gene TRBV6-5; the D is unclear. Trimming pared 7 bases from V and 9 bases from J, leaving 15 bases between. This CDR3 is built from 12 residues. Looked up from germline, CDR1 is MNHEY and CDR2 is SVGAGI.

This clonotype was detected many times. V and J are TRBV10-3 and TRBJ2-1, with TRBD2 identical over 7 bases. CDR1 is ENHRY, CDR2 SYGVKD, per germline. The CDR3 has 16 amino acids. With 4 bases clipped from V and 2 bases from J, the junction kept 8 bases outside the gene matches. The CDR3 sequence: CAISGTGGRAYNEQFF. Here the CDR3 DNA reads TGTGCCATCAGTGGCACCGGGGGGAGGGCCTACAATGAGCAGTTCTTC.

This clonotype was counted between two and nine times. V gene TRBV20-1 combines with J gene TRBJ2-2; D is perhaps TRBD1 (6 bases). The CDR3 sequence is 14 residues long. V was shortened by 1 base and J by 2 bases, with 8 bases between the two germline ends. Per the germline V gene, CDR1 is DFQATT and CDR2 is SNEGSKA (reference sequence). The CDR3 DNA is TGCAGTGCTAGAGGCAGGGGTAACACCGGGGAGCTGTTTTTT. Translated, it gives CSARGRGNTGELFF.

Only a few counts were recorded for this clonotype. The rearrangement joins TRBV5-1 to TRBJ2-7; D is perhaps TRBD2 (6 bases). The CDR3 is 13 residues long. The germline V gene encodes CDR1 SGHRS and CDR2 YFSETQ. V was pared by 4 bases and J by 5 bases, with 13 bases between. CDR3: CASSRGVSDEQYF. CDR3 in DNA: TGCGCCAGCAGCCGCGGGGTTTCCGACGAGCAGTACTTC. The complete variable domain, with remaining parts taken from reference TRBV5-1 and TRBJ2-7, reads KAGVTQTPRYLIKTRGQQVTLSCSPISGHRSVSWYQQTPGQGLQFLFEYFSETQRNKGNFPGRFSGRQFSNSRSEMNVSTLELGDSALYLCASSRGVSDEQYFGPGTRLTVT.

This clonotype was detected ten times or more. The chain has TRBV11-1 and TRBJ2-1, with 9 nucleotides matching TRBD1. V was clipped by 5 bases and J by 2 bases; unmatched bases: 4. The CDR3 has 15 residues. Germline CDR1 is SGHAT and CDR2 is FQDESV (reference sequence). DNA for the CDR3: TGTGCCAGCAGCCCGTACAGGGGGCCCTACAATGAGCAGTTCTTC. Protein: CASSPYRGPYNEQFF.

The chain combines TRBV6-2 or TRBV6-3 with TRBJ2-5, with D maybe TRBD2 (6 bases). V lost 7 bases and J lost 7, with 22 bases in between. Germline V gene sequence: CDR1 MNHEY, CDR2 SVGEGT. This CDR3 has 15 residues. The CDR3 sequence is CASNRMGRGASTQYF. CDR3 in DNA: TGTGCCAGCAACCGGATGGGGCGCGGGGCCTCGACCCAGTACTTC.

This clonotype occurred many times. The V call is TRBV5-1, the J call TRBJ1-3; 7 bases align to TRBD1. Unmatched junction bases numbered 5, after V lost 3 bases and J lost 2 bases. This CDR3 has 15 amino acids. Germline CDR1 is SGHRS and CDR2 is YFSETQ. The CDR3 DNA follows: TGCGCCAGCAGCTATACCGGGACAGCTGGAAACACCATATATTTT. It is translated as CASSYTGTAGNTIYF.

The chain joins TRBV12-3 or TRBV12-4 to TRBJ2-5, with D perhaps TRBD1 or TRBD2 (5 bases each). Between the trimmed V and J ends, which lost 7 bases and 3 bases, there was a span of 18 bases. This CDR3 region has 15 residues. Written as DNA, the CDR3 is TGTGCCAGCACCTCGAGGGGTGGTGGGGAAGAGACCCAGTACTTC. Translation gives CASTSRGGGEETQYF.

The rearrangement uses TRBV6-6 and TRBJ2-1, with a possible D match to TRBD2 (6 bases). V lost 10 bases, J lost 2 bases, and 12 bases lay in between. The germline V gene has CDR1 MNHNY and CDR2 SVGAGI (reference sequence). The CDR3 loop spans 13 amino acids. The CDR3 DNA sequence: TGTGCCACCATAGCGGCTCCCTACAATGAGCAGTTCTTC. It is translated as CATIAAPYNEQFF.

In this sample, this clonotype turned up many times. The CDR3 sequence is CASRRGGTDNEQFF. CDR3 coding DNA: TGTGCCAGCCGTCGGGGGGGCACGGACAATGAGCAGTTCTTC. The chain recombines TRBV7-3 with TRBJ2-1; 8 nucleotides align to TRBD2. V trimming: 8 bases; J trimming: 5 bases; junction bases outside the gene matches: 8. CDR1 and CDR2 from the germline V gene are SGHTA and FQGTGA. The CDR3 consists of 14 residues.

There are many counts of this clonotype. The CDR3 nucleotides are TGTGCCAGCAGTGCCGAGTCGAAAGAGACCCAGTACTTC. Its translation: CASSAESKETQYF. This chain joins TRBV2 and TRBJ2-5, with unresolved D. V lost 4 bases and J 3 bases, leaving 9 bases between the germline ends. Germline CDR1 reads SNHLY; CDR2 reads FYNNEI. The CDR3 has 13 residues.

This clonotype has ten or more counts. V and J are TRBV12-3 or TRBV12-4 and TRBJ2-4; D uncertain. CDR3 length equals 14 residues. V dropped 3 bases and J dropped 6 bases, with 12 bases sitting between them. CDR3 nucleotide sequence: TGTGCCAGCAGTTTTGCCCCGATGCCAAACATTCAGTACTTC. Its protein is CASSFAPMPNIQYF.

Points on this clonotype: Mismatch with germline at one junction end may stem from a read error. The gene calls are TRBV19 and TRBJ2-7; D assignment may be TRBD1 or TRBD2 (6 bases each). CDR3 size: 15 residues. CDR1 is LNHDA and CDR2 is SQIVND in the germline V gene (reference sequence). Here the CDR3 reads CASPGGGARLQPRNF. Written as DNA, the CDR3 is TGTGCCAGTCCCGGAGGGGGAGCCCGACTACAGCCACGGAACTTC.

This clonotype was picked up many times. This CDR3 is CASSSGPLNTEAFF. CDR3 nucleotides: TGTGCCAGCAGCTCGGGACCGCTGAACACTGAAGCTTTCTTT. This rearrangement joins TRBV5-6 to TRBJ1-1; D perhaps matches TRBD1 (5 bases). The CDR3 runs 14 residues. With 3 bases removed from V and 0 bases from J, the gap between germline ends came to 9 bases. Germline CDR1 reads SGHDT; CDR2 reads YYEEEE.

This clonotype was detected ten times or more. V and J are TRBV20-1 and TRBJ1-2; 10 nucleotides agree with TRBD1. The CDR3 sequence is 13 residues long. Germline V CDR1 and CDR2: DFQATT, SNEGSKA (reference sequence). V lost 6 bases to trimming and J lost 6 bases; unmatched junction nucleotides: 7. In DNA, the CDR3 is TGCAGTGCCCTGGACAGGGGGTATCATGGCTACACCTTC. This encodes CSALDRGYHGYTF.